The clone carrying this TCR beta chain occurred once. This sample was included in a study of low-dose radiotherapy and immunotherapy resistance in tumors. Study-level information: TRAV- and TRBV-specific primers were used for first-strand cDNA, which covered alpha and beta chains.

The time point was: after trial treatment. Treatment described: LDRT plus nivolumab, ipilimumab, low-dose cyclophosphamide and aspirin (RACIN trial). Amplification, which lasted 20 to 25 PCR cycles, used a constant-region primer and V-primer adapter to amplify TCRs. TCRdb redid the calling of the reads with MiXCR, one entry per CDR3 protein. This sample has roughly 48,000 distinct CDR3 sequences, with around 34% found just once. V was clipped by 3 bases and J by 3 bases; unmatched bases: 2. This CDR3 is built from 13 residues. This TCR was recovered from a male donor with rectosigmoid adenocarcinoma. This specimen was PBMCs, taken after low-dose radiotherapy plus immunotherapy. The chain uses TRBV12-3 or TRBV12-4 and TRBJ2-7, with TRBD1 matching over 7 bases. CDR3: CASSFGTDYEQYF. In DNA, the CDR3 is TGTGCCAGCAGTTTTGGGACAGACTACGAGCAGTACTTC.